Listed below are T cell receptor beta chains from one sample, sequenced in a study of beta chain features in type 1 diabetes. Clones were read by immunoSEQ multiplex PCR, and TCRdb kept only the in-frame ones, dropping some. The sample lists 600,000 to 650,000 clones, about a sixth occurring once. Sequencing was done on a sample of naive CD4+ T cells from blood. These receptor sequences come from a man aged 18 to 30 in good health. Each CDR3 is given with its conserved first and last residue. Fields, in order: J gene, V gene, CDR3 protein.

TRBJ2-3,TRBV7-7,CASSFQAGGQDTQYF
TRBJ2-7,TRBV27,CASSLEGVGEQYF
TRBJ2-7,TRBV29-1,CSAAMTGGTYEQYF
TRBJ2-2,TRBV10-3,CAMQRGGTGELFF
TRBJ2-5,TRBV19,CASSISETQYF
TRBJ2-5,TRBV7-9,CASSSRRPTRETQYF
TRBJ2-7,TRBV28,CASSSSGQMSYEQYF
TRBJ2-7,TRBV7-9,CATTRDGTYEQYF
TRBJ1-5,TRBV11-1,CASSQGGNQPQHF
TRBJ2-3,TRBV7-2,CASTTTGLAGGPQGTQYF
TRBJ2-3,TRBV4-1,CASSQDGGNGDTQYF
TRBJ2-1,TRBV4-1,CASSQVQVEQFF
TRBJ1-6,TRBV29-1,CSVGGQPNSPLHF
TRBJ2-3,TRBV9,CASSVDGSTDTQYF
TRBJ2-5,TRBV4-2,CASSPGPEETQYF
TRBJ1-2,TRBV29-1,CSVQVNYGYTF
TRBJ2-1,TRBV4-1,CASSQDRASGKEVSYNEQFF
TRBJ2-5,TRBV5-1,CASSLDSPGETQYF
TRBJ1-1,TRBV4-2,CASSPGSFVNTEAFF
TRBJ1-5,TRBV6-1,CASRETYNQPQHF
TRBJ1-2,TRBV6-1,CASHSLALGGYTF
TRBJ1-5,TRBV28,CASSRQGASNQPQHF
TRBJ1-1,TRBV14,CASSQGMNTEAFF
TRBJ1-6,TRBV30,CAWSGQGNYNSPLHF
TRBJ1-5,TRBV18,CASSPGWSAGRQPQHF
TRBJ1-1,TRBV7-2,CASTTQTVNTEAFF
TRBJ2-7,TRBV5-1,CASSSLRFGGTYEQYF